These T cell receptor beta chains were read from a single sample in a study of blood T cell repertoires in COVID-19. Produced via immunoSEQ multiplex PCR; TCRdb's table is partial and in-frame only. The repertoire consists of about 44,000 clones, with around 87% occurring once and the leading ten covering more than 20%. The sequencing sample was made of peripheral blood. The receptor set was obtained from a woman of 80 years or more in a cohort sampled during active or convalescent COVID-19. Both conserved end residues are part of each CDR3. A D gene is named only where the DNA matches it firmly. Clone size is stated in some rows and not others, as once, few, many or a class when expanded.

V	D	J	size	DNA	CDR3
TRBV12-3/TRBV12-4	TRBD1	TRBJ2-1	.	TGTGCCAGCAGATCGGGACAGACGTTCTTC	CASRSGQTFF
TRBV6-2/TRBV6-3	.	TRBJ1-2	.	TGTGCCAGCAGCGACAGTCTATATGGCTACACCTTC	CASSDSLYGYTF
TRBV5-4	TRBD1	TRBJ1-2	.	TGTGCCAGCAGCCCAACCGGGACAGGGATCTATGGCTACACCTTC	CASSPTGTGIYGYTF
TRBV2	.	TRBJ1-5	.	TGTGCCAGCAATACCCATACAAGTAGCAATCAGCCCCAGCATTTT	CASNTHTSSNQPQHF
TRBV4-3	TRBD1	TRBJ1-4	.	TGCGCCAGCAGTAAGGGACAGGGAACAACTAATGAAAAACTGTTTTTT	CASSKGQGTTNEKLFF
TRBV3-1/TRBV3-2	.	TRBJ2-7	.	TGTGCCAGCAGCCGGCAATCAGGGCCCTACGAGCAGTACTTC	CASSRQSGPYEQYF
TRBV5-4	TRBD2	TRBJ2-7	.	TGTGCCAGCAGCTTGGGTTCTAGCGGGAGGGCCGACGAGCAGTACTTC	CASSLGSSGRADEQYF
TRBV6-6	TRBD1	TRBJ1-6	.	TGTGCCGGAAGAGTGACAGGGGATAATTCACCCCTCCACTTT	CAGRVTGDNSPLHF
TRBV6-2/TRBV6-3	.	TRBJ1-1	.	TGTGCCAGCAGCCTGCGGACTGAAGCTTTCTTT	CASSLRTEAFF
TRBV19	TRBD1	TRBJ2-7	few	TGTGCCAGTAGTCTAGGTGGACAGGACTCCTACGAGCAGTACTTC	CASSLGGQDSYEQYF
TRBV9	.	TRBJ2-2	.	TGTGCCAGCAGCGTAGCCCCGACAGCGAACACCGGGGAGCTGTTTTTT	CASSVAPTANTGELFF
TRBV7-8	.	TRBJ1-5	.	TGTGCCAGCAGCACAGAGGGTAATCAGCCCCAGCATTTT	CASSTEGNQPQHF
TRBV6-5	.	TRBJ2-5	.	TGTGCCAGCAGTTACTCCCGACAGAGAGAGACCCAGTACTTC	CASSYSRQRETQYF
TRBV5-6	.	TRBJ1-2	few	TGTGCCAGCAGCTGGCGGGAGACGAGTGGCTACACCTTC	CASSWRETSGYTF
TRBV18	.	TRBJ1-5	once	TGTGCCAGCTCACCGGAGAGTAGCAATCAGCCCCAGCATTTT	CASSPESSNQPQHF
TRBV7-3	.	TRBJ1-2	.	TGTGCCAGCAGCTTAACGGGAGGGGGTGATGGCTACACCTTC	CASSLTGGGDGYTF
TRBV5-1	.	TRBJ2-7	.	TGCGCCAGCAGCTTCGCCACTAGCTACGAGCAGTACTTC	CASSFATSYEQYF
TRBV11-3	TRBD1	TRBJ2-7	.	TGTGCCAGCAGCATAGGACAGGTATTGAGGGAGCAGTACTTC	CASSIGQVLREQYF
TRBV18	.	TRBJ2-7	.	TGTGCCAGCTCATCCTTACAAGTGGGGGGTTTCTACGAGCAGTACTTC	CASSSLQVGGFYEQYF
TRBV3-1/TRBV3-2	.	TRBJ1-5	.	TGTGCCAGCAGCCAAGCAGGGAGCAATCAGCCCCAGCATTTT	CASSQAGSNQPQHF
TRBV6-2/TRBV6-3	.	TRBJ2-7	.	TGTGCCAGCAGTTACTCTTGGGCAGGGGATAGTTACGGCGAGCAGTACTTC	CASSYSWAGDSYGEQYF
TRBV30	TRBD2	TRBJ2-1	.	TGTGCCTTTGGGGGGACTAGCGCCTTCAAATTGTACAATGAGCAGTTCTTC	CAFGGTSAFKLYNEQFF
TRBV29-1	.	TRBJ2-7	.	TGCAGCGTTTTTGGCCTACGCGGTGTCGAGCAGTACTTC	CSVFGLRGVEQYF
TRBV3-1/TRBV3-2	.	TRBJ2-7	.	TGTGCCAGCAGCCCCCTGGCGGGGCCCTACGAGCAGTACTTC	CASSPLAGPYEQYF
TRBV5-1	TRBD2	TRBJ2-5	.	TGCGCCAGCAGCCTGGCGGGCGGGGGGGCCCGAGAGACCCAGTACTTC	CASSLAGGGARETQYF
TRBV3-1/TRBV3-2	.	TRBJ2-5	.	TGTGCCAGCAGCCCACGGGAAGGGTCTAGGGAGACCCAGTACTTC	CASSPREGSRETQYF
TRBV11-2	.	TRBJ2-1	.	TGTGCCAGCAGCCCACGGCGGGCCGCCCTTCGCTCCTACAATGAGCAGTTCTTC	CASSPRRAALRSYNEQFF